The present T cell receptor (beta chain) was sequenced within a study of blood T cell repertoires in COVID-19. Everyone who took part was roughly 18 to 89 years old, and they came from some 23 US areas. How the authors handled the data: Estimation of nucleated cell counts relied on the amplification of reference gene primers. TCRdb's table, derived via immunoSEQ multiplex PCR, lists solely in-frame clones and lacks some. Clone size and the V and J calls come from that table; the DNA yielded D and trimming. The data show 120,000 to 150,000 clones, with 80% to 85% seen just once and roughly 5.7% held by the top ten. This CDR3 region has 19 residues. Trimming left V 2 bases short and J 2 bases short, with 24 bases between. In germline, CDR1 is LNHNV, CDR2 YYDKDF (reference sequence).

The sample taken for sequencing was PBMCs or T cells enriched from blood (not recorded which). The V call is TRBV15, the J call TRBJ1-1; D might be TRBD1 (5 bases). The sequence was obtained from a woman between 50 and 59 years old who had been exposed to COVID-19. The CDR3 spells CATSRPIGGAKTINTEAFF. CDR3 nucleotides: TGTGCCACCAGCAGACCTATTGGTGGGGCCAAAACTATTAACACTGAAGCTTTCTTT.